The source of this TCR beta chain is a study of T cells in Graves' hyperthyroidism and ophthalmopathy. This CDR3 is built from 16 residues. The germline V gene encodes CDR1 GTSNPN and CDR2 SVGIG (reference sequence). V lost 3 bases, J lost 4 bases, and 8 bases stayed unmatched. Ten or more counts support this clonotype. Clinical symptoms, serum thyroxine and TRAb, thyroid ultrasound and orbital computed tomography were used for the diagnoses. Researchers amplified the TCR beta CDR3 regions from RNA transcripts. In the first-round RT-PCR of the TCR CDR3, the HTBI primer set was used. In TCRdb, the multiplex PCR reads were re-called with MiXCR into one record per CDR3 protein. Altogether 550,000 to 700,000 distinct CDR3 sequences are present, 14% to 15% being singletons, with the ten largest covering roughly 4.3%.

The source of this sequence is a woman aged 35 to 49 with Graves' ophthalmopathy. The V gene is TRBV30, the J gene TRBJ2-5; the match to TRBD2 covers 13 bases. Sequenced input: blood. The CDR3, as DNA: TGTGCCTGGAGCAAAGGACTAGCGGGAGAGGGAGAGACCCAGTACTTC. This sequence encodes CAWSKGLAGEGETQYF.